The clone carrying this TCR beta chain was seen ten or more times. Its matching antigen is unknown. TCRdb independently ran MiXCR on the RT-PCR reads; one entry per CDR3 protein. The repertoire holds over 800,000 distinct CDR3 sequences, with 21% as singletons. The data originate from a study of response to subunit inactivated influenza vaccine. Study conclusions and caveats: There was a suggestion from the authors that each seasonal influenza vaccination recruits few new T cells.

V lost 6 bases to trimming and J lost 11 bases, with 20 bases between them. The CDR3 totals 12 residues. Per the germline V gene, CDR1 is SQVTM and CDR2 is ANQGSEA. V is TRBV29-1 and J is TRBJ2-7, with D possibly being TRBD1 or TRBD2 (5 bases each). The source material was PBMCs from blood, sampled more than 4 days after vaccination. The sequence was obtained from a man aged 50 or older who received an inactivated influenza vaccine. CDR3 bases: TGCAGCGTGGCCGGGACCGCCGTCGGGAAGTACTTC. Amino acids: CSVAGTAVGKYF.